The rows below give T cell receptor beta chains drawn from one sample of a study of shared clonotypes between healthy human individuals. The data were produced by immunoSEQ multiplex PCR, yet TCRdb's version contains in-frame clones alone and is incomplete. This table has a few hundred thousand clones, around 70% appearing once. Sequenced input: memory CD4+ T cells sorted from blood. These receptor sequences come from a man aged 30 to 45 in good health. The CDR3 runs from the conserved cysteine through the conserved F or W. Fields, in order: CDR3 protein, CDR3 DNA, D gene, CDR3 length, clone size, J gene, V gene. The D gene is left open where the match is weak. Clone sizes are given selectively: once, few, many, or a class where the clone is expanded.

CASSDPGRGSYEQYF	TGTGCCAGCAGCGACCCTGGGCGGGGGAGCTACGAGCAGTACTTC	TRBD2	15	-	TRBJ2-7	TRBV6-1
CASSLSVSIGTSGSYEQYF	TGTGCCAGCAGCTTATCCGTCAGTATAGGGACTAGCGGCTCCTACGAGCAGTACTTC	TRBD2	19	-	TRBJ2-7	TRBV7-2
CASSPTTSSYNEQFF	TGTGCCAGCAGCCCCACTACGAGCTCCTACAATGAGCAGTTCTTC	-	15	-	TRBJ2-1	TRBV11-3
CASSLPRTPWDEQFF	TGTGCCAGCAGCTTACCACGGACCCCTTGGGATGAGCAGTTCTTC	-	15	-	TRBJ2-1	TRBV11-2
CASSPRQGAGGNTEAFF	TGTGCCAGCAGCCCGAGACAGGGGGCTGGTGGGAACACTGAAGCTTTCTTT	TRBD1	17	-	TRBJ1-1	TRBV5-6
CAWSTGAVANQPQHF	TGTGCCTGGAGTACAGGGGCCGTTGCCAATCAGCCCCAGCATTTT	TRBD1	15	few	TRBJ1-5	TRBV30
CASSLEAGNQPQHF	TGTGCCAGCAGCTTGGAGGCGGGCAATCAGCCCCAGCATTTT	-	14	many	TRBJ1-5	TRBV5-5
CASSLRGLEQYF	TGTGCCAGCAGTTTGAGGGGGTTGGAGCAGTACTTC	-	12	once	TRBJ2-7	TRBV28
CASSLDRETSYGYTF	TGCGCCAGCAGCTTGGACAGGGAGACTAGCTATGGCTACACCTTC	-	15	-	TRBJ1-2	TRBV5-1
CASSLRGLPLDGEKLFF	TGTGCCAGCAGTTTGCGAGGCCTACCCTTGGACGGTGAAAAACTGTTTTTT	-	17	-	TRBJ1-4	TRBV27
CASSSGGSSYNEQFF	TGTGCCAGCAGCTCGGGGGGGAGCTCCTACAATGAGCAGTTCTTC	TRBD2	15	-	TRBJ2-1	TRBV7-8
CASSLTGTSDYEQYF	TGCGCCAGCAGCCTGACCGGGACATCGGACTACGAGCAGTACTTC	-	15	-	TRBJ2-7	TRBV5-1
CASSPERWGYGTEAFF	TGTGCCAGCTCACCGGAGAGGTGGGGCTATGGTACTGAAGCTTTCTTT	-	16	-	TRBJ1-1	TRBV18
CASFERELPQHF	TGTGCCAGCTTTGAGAGAGAGCTCCCCCAGCATTTT	-	12	-	TRBJ1-5	TRBV28
CASRGTSGTQYF	TGCGCCAGCAGAGGGACTAGCGGGACCCAGTACTTC	TRBD2	12	-	TRBJ2-5	TRBV4-3
CASSKPNYGYTF	TGTGCCAGCAGCAAACCCAACTATGGCTACACCTTC	-	12	few	TRBJ1-2	TRBV6-5
CASSKRQTEAFF	TGCGCCAGCAGTAAACGACAGACTGAAGCTTTCTTT	-	12	-	TRBJ1-1	TRBV10-2
CATNSPLPYEQYF	TGTGCCACCAATTCCCCATTACCCTACGAGCAGTACTTC	-	13	once	TRBJ2-7	TRBV28
CASSSEGIAGGGNIQYF	TGTGCCAGCAGCTCCGAGGGTATAGCGGGAGGCGGAAACATTCAGTACTTC	TRBD2	17	-	TRBJ2-4	TRBV7-9
CASSQDISKAEAFF	TGTGCCAGCAGCCAAGATATATCCAAGGCTGAAGCTTTCTTT	-	14	-	TRBJ1-1	TRBV4-2
CASSRDRGPGQPQHF	TGTGCCAGCAGCCGAGACAGGGGGCCCGGTCAGCCCCAGCATTTT	TRBD1	15	once	TRBJ1-5	TRBV28
CASSQTGTSGLYEQYF	TGCGCCAGCAGCCAAACCGGGACTAGCGGCTTGTACGAGCAGTACTTC	TRBD2	16	few	TRBJ2-7	TRBV4-1
CASKSQANYVHEQYF	TGTGCCAGCAAATCCCAGGCTAACTATGTTCACGAGCAGTACTTC	-	15	-	TRBJ2-7	TRBV27
CASRNQRAGDTQYF	TGTGCCAGCAGGAACCAAAGAGCGGGAGATACGCAGTATTTT	-	14	few	TRBJ2-3	TRBV6-1
CSVEVWDRDYEQYF	TGCAGCGTTGAAGTATGGGACAGGGATTACGAGCAGTACTTC	TRBD1	14	-	TRBJ2-7	TRBV29-1
CASSLAGQGVVNEKLFF	TGTGCCAGCAGCTTGGCGGGACAGGGGGTGGTAAATGAAAAACTGTTTTTT	TRBD1	17	many	TRBJ1-4	TRBV5-4
CASMTGRGADTQYF	TGTGCCAGCATGACGGGCCGAGGGGCAGATACGCAGTATTTT	-	14	-	TRBJ2-3	TRBV27
CASSSRDISNNEQFF	TGTGCCAGCAGCTCCCGGGACATTTCCAACAATGAGCAGTTCTTC	-	15	-	TRBJ2-1	TRBV7-2
CASSEDSRYNEQFF	TGCGCCAGCAGCGAGGACTCGCGGTACAATGAGCAGTTCTTC	-	14	-	TRBJ2-1	TRBV5-1
CASSLGGGPETQYF	TGTGCCAGCAGCTTGGGTGGGGGTCCAGAGACCCAGTACTTC	-	14	-	TRBJ2-5	TRBV5-4